These 27 T cell receptor beta chains were sequenced from one sample in a study of shared clonotypes between healthy human individuals. Here immunoSEQ multiplex PCR was the method, and the copy in TCRdb shows in-frame clones only, minus some. The sample includes approximately 500,000 clones, less than 85% of them seen just once. The sample consisted of PBMCs. These receptors originate from a woman aged 40 to 49 in good health. Some clones in this sample may be carry-over from other donors' samples.

The chain carries TRBV7-8 and TRBJ1-5; D unclear. The CDR3 length is 14 residues. CDR1 and CDR2 from the germline V gene are SGHVS and FQNEAQ. V lost 0 bases and J lost 7, with 10 bases in between. The DNA for the CDR3 is TGTGCCAGCAGCTTAGCTAGGGAAAAACAGCCCCAGCATTTT. This gives the protein CASSLAREKQPQHF.

V and J are TRBV7-3 and TRBJ1-1, with D unclear. Germline CDR1 and CDR2: SGHTA and FQGTGA. V shed 3 bases and J shed 0 bases, with 5 bases lying between them. This CDR3 region has 13 residues. The CDR3 DNA is TGTGCCAGCAGCTTCAACGTGAACACTGAAGCTTTCTTT. It encodes CASSFNVNTEAFF.

V and J are TRBV27 and TRBJ2-7; maybe TRBD1 (6 bases). Germline CDR1 MNHEY, CDR2 SMNVEV (reference sequence). The CDR3 spans 15 residues. Trimming pared 5 bases from V and 4 bases from J, leaving 18 bases between. CDR3 sequence: CASSLQQGTPYEQYF. As DNA, the CDR3 is TGTGCCAGCAGTCTTCAACAGGGAACCCCTTACGAGCAGTACTTC.

This clone was picked up one time. V is TRBV7-2 and J is TRBJ1-1, with D unresolved. Deletions cut 3 bases from V and 11 bases from J, with 16 bases between. The CDR3 is 13 amino acids. In germline, CDR1 is SGHTA, CDR2 FQGNSA. The CDR3 here is CASSLAGLPKAFF. CDR3 in DNA: TGTGCCAGCAGCTTGGCCGGGCTCCCAAAGGCTTTCTTT. Based on the CDR3 plus reference TRBV7-2 and TRBJ1-1, the full variable domain is GAGVSQSPSNKVTEKGKDVELRCDPISGHTALYWYRQSLGQGLEFLIYFQGNSAPDKSGLPSDRFSAERTGGSVSTLTIQRTQQEDSAVYLCASSLAGLPKAFFGQGTRLTVV.

The rearrangement links TRBV28 to TRBJ2-2, with D perhaps matching TRBD2 (6 bases). CDR3 length equals 14 residues. Germline loops: CDR1 MDHEN, CDR2 SYDVKM. The V end lost 7 bases, the J end lost 6 bases, and 15 bases lay between the germline ends. The chain's CDR3 is CASIPRRESGELFF. DNA for the CDR3: TGTGCCAGCATCCCAAGGAGGGAATCCGGGGAGCTGTTTTTT. Full variable domain (remainder filled in from reference TRBV28 and TRBJ2-2): DVKVTQSSRYLVKRTGEKVFLECVQDMDHENMFWYRQDPGLGLRLIYFSYDVKMKEKGDIPEGYSVSREKKERFSLILESASTNQTSMYLCASIPRRESGELFFGEGSRLTVL.

V and J are TRBV25-1 and TRBJ2-7; 12 bases fit TRBD2. This CDR3 is built from 14 residues. Losses at the gene ends were 8 bases for V and 3 bases for J; bases not matched to a gene: 5. From germline, CDR1 is MGHDK and CDR2 SYGVNS. This chain's CDR3 is CASETSGGFYEQYF. The CDR3 DNA sequence: TGTGCCAGCGAGACTAGCGGGGGTTTCTACGAGCAGTACTTC.

CDR3 sequence reads: CASSRGGQGAPNEQFF. The CDR3 DNA follows: TGCGCCAGCAGCCGGGGAGGGCAGGGGGCGCCAAATGAGCAGTTCTTC. V gene TRBV5-1 combines with J gene TRBJ2-1; the D gene is possibly TRBD1 (8 bases). The germline V gene encodes CDR1 SGHRS and CDR2 YFSETQ. Trimming stripped 4 bases from V and 7 bases from J, with 21 bases between. The CDR3 consists of 16 residues.

The genes are TRBV4-3 and TRBJ2-1, with a weak D call TRBD2 (6 bases). Trimming shortened V by 0 bases and J by 4 bases, and 16 bases separated the two germline ends. The length of the CDR3 is 17 residues. Looked up from germline, CDR1 is LGHNA and CDR2 is YSLEER. CDR3 DNA sequence: TGCGCCAGCAGCCAAGATCGGGCTAGCGCAGTTTACAATGAGCAGTTCTTC. Its protein is CASSQDRASAVYNEQFF.

V is TRBV11-2 and J is TRBJ2-3; D unresolved. V lost 2 bases and J 0 bases, leaving 9 bases between the germline ends. Germline loops: CDR1 SGHAT, CDR2 FQNNGV. The CDR3 is 15 residues long. CDR3 sequence reads: CASSLNTLSTDTQYF. The CDR3 DNA sequence: TGTGCCAGCAGCTTAAACACACTAAGCACAGATACGCAGTATTTT.

This clone was picked up many times. The chain links TRBV30 to TRBJ1-1; the D is unclear. The germline gives CDR1 GTSNPN, CDR2 SVGIG (reference sequence). CDR3 length: 12 residues. The V gene lost 2 bases and the J gene lost 1 base, with 5 bases spanning the gap. CDR3 in DNA: TGTGCCTGGAGTTTCAGGAACACTGAAGCTTTCTTT. Its translation: CAWSFRNTEAFF.

J is TRBJ2-5 and V is TRBV28; D tentatively reads TRBD1 or TRBD2 (5 bases each). Germline assignment: CDR1 MDHEN and CDR2 SYDVKM. V was cut by 5 bases and J by 3 bases, with 13 bases left in between. The CDR3 length is 14 residues. The CDR3 DNA reads as TGTGCCAGCAGTACCCCGGGACGGAAAGAGACCCAGTACTTC. It translates to CASSTPGRKETQYF.

This chain links TRBV5-4 with TRBJ2-2, with unresolved D. The CDR3 sequence is 16 residues long. Germline CDR1 reads SGHNT; CDR2 reads YYREEE (reference sequence). Deletions cut 0 bases from V and 1 base from J, with 10 bases between. The DNA for the CDR3 is TGTGCCAGCAGCTTGGCGCCGATGGAGAACACCGGGGAGCTGTTTTTT. Its translation: CASSLAPMENTGELFF.

This clone has a count of ten or more. This sequence joins TRBV2 and TRBJ2-3, with TRBD2 identical over 11 bases. The germline V gene has CDR1 SNHLY and CDR2 FYNNEI. V shed 3 bases, J shed 5 bases, and the junction held 10 bases outside the gene matches. The length of the CDR3 is 17 residues. In DNA, the CDR3 is TGTGCCAGCAGTGATGGTGAACTAGCGGGAGAGGAAGATACGCAGTATTTT. Protein product: CASSDGELAGEEDTQYF.

The sample holds a few counts of this clone. CDR3 residues: CASSLTLSVTDTQYF. The DNA of the CDR3 is TGTGCCAGCAGCTTAACGCTTAGCGTAACAGATACGCAGTATTTT. The chain carries TRBV7-3 and TRBJ2-3; D is perhaps TRBD2 (5 bases). CDR3 length equals 15 residues. Between the trimmed V and J ends, which lost 0 bases and 3 bases, there was a span of 10 bases. Germline V CDR1 and CDR2: SGHTA, FQGTGA. The full variable domain, with the rest looked up from reference TRBV7-3 and TRBJ2-3, is GAGVSQTPSNKVTEKGKYVELRCDPISGHTALYWYRQSLGQGPEFLIYFQGTGAADDSGLPNDRFFAVRPEGSVSTLKIQRTERGDSAVYLCASSLTLSVTDTQYFGPGTRLTVL.

This rearrangement joins TRBV5-6 to TRBJ2-5; D might be TRBD2 (7 bases). CDR3 size: 16 residues. Per germline, CDR1 SGHDT and CDR2 YYEEEE. V shed 5 bases and J shed 4 bases, with 21 bases lying between them. For the CDR3, the DNA is TGTGCCAGCAGGCCGGGGGCGGGGGCGAGACTAGAGACCCAGTACTTC. Encoded protein: CASRPGAGARLETQYF.

V gene TRBV7-2 combines with J gene TRBJ2-1; D call uncertain. The CDR3 extends over 19 amino acids. Trimming stripped 2 bases from V and 0 bases from J, with 20 bases between. In germline, CDR1 is SGHTA, CDR2 FQGNSA. The CDR3 sequence: CASSLNLAAYPSSYNEQFF. CDR3 nucleotides: TGTGCCAGCAGCTTAAACTTGGCGGCGTACCCCAGCTCCTACAATGAGCAGTTCTTC.

Concerning this clone itself: One end of the junction is discordant with germline, which a read error may explain. This specimen includes other DNA sequences encoding the same CDR3. The chain carries TRBV27 and TRBJ1-5, with D uncertain. The CDR3 has 15 residues. Looked up from germline, CDR1 is MNHEY and CDR2 is SMNVEV (reference sequence). CDR3 loop: CASRQTGSPNQPQHF. The CDR3 DNA sequence: TGCGCCAGCAGACAAACCGGGAGCCCCAATCAGCCCCAGCATTTT.

The rearrangement links TRBV10-1 to TRBJ1-1, with 12 positions matching TRBD1. The CDR3 contains 15 residues. In germline, CDR1 is WNHNN, CDR2 SYGVQD (reference sequence). V shed 2 bases, J shed 5 bases, and the junction held 3 bases outside the gene matches. The CDR3 DNA sequence: TGCGCCAGCAGTGAGAGGGGACAGGGGGCAACTGAAGCTTTCTTT. As protein: CASSERGQGATEAFF.

Only one count was recorded for this clone. This chain uses TRBV11-2 with TRBJ1-4; D is unclear. The germline V gene has CDR1 SGHAT and CDR2 FQNNGV. This CDR3 has 17 amino acids. The ends were cut back, 1 base at V and 8 bases at J, with 20 bases in the middle. CDR3 region: CASSLAYGSGFGEKLFF. CDR3 DNA: TGTGCCAGCAGCTTAGCCTACGGGTCTGGGTTTGGGGAAAAACTGTTTTTT.

The CDR3: CASRARAGGYTF. The CDR3 coding sequence is TGTGCCAGCAGGGCCAGGGCGGGAGGCTACACCTTC. The chain joins TRBV2 to TRBJ1-2; tentative D call: TRBD1 (5 bases). Trimming stripped 6 bases from V and 8 bases from J, with 13 bases between. This CDR3 region has 12 residues. Germline V gene sequence: CDR1 SNHLY, CDR2 FYNNEI.

The gene calls are TRBV2 and TRBJ2-7; D is undetermined. Germline V CDR1 and CDR2: SNHLY, FYNNEI. The CDR3 extends over 15 amino acids. Trimming left V 2 bases short and J 5 bases short, with 16 bases between. The CDR3 is CASSENGRLFDEQYF. CDR3 DNA sequence: TGTGCCAGCAGTGAAAATGGACGCCTATTCGACGAGCAGTACTTC.

The CDR3 nucleotides are TGTGCCAGCAGCTTATGGGAGGGGGCATCTAGCTACGAGCAGTACTTC. This codes for CASSLWEGASSYEQYF. The rearrangement links TRBV11-1 to TRBJ2-7; D may match TRBD1 or TRBD2 (7 bases each). Trimming cost V 2 bases and J 3 bases, with 17 bases left between them. CDR1 and CDR2 (germline): SGHAT, FQDESV (reference sequence). This CDR3 is built from 16 residues.

This clone was observed a single time. V gene TRBV5-4 combines with J gene TRBJ2-7; D assignment may be TRBD1 or TRBD2 (6 bases each). CDR3 length equals 12 residues. CDR1 and CDR2 (germline): SGHNT, YYREEE (reference sequence). Trimming removed 4 bases at V and 11 bases at J, with 16 bases between. This chain's CDR3 is CASSIRHGGEYF. The DNA of the CDR3 is TGTGCCAGCAGCATACGACACGGGGGCGAGTACTTC.

The genes are TRBV4-2 and TRBJ2-7, with D unclear. Per germline, CDR1 LGHNA and CDR2 YNFKEQ. This CDR3 comprises 15 residues. V lost 2 bases to trimming and J lost 0 bases, with 11 bases between them. CDR3 residues: CASSQRALTSYEQYF. The CDR3 DNA is TGTGCCAGCAGCCAACGCGCCCTAACCTCCTACGAGCAGTACTTC.

The chain combines TRBV28 with TRBJ1-2; maybe TRBD1 (5 bases). The CDR3 has 16 amino acids. Trimming cost V 7 bases and J 1 base, with 19 bases left between them. In germline, CDR1 is MDHEN, CDR2 SYDVKM. CDR3 DNA: TGTGCCAGCAACCCCGGCCTCTGGGGCATTAACTATGGCTACACCTTC. It yields the protein CASNPGLWGINYGYTF.

V and J are TRBV2 and TRBJ2-5; 9 bases map to TRBD2. The CDR3 has 14 residues. CDR1 and CDR2 from the germline V gene are SNHLY and FYNNEI. Trimming took 6 bases from V and 5 from J; bases not matched to a gene: 7. CDR3 DNA sequence: TGTGCCAGCAGGCTGGGTAGCGGGAGTGAGACCCAGTACTTC. This encodes CASRLGSGSETQYF.

The J gene is TRBJ2-5, the V gene TRBV10-3, with 10 nucleotides matching TRBD1. With 6 bases clipped from V and 1 base from J, the junction kept 5 bases outside the gene matches. The CDR3 is made up of 15 amino acids. CDR1 ENHRY and CDR2 SYGVKD come from the germline V gene. CDR3 amino acids: CAIRAGTGAQETQYF. In nucleotides, the CDR3 is TGTGCCATCAGGGCCGGGACAGGGGCCCAAGAGACCCAGTACTTC.